This TCR beta chain was recovered during a study of blood T cell repertoires in COVID-19. In the study overall: Researchers got acute and convalescent COVID-19 samples from the United States, Italy and Spain. T cells, B-cell-depleted T cells, or PBMCs provided the cDNA or gDNA that served as material.

The CDR3 runs to 11 residues. Trimming pared 4 bases from V and 8 bases from J, leaving 9 bases between. Germline V lookup: CDR1 GTSNPN, CDR2 SVGIG (reference sequence). Original processing notes: Estimated nucleated cell counts came from reference gene primer amplification. Produced via immunoSEQ multiplex PCR; TCRdb's table is partial and in-frame only. The V and J calls and clone size were taken over from that table, and D and trimming were inferred from the DNA. The sample holds roughly 200,000 clones, roughly 85% seen once. The sequence was collected from an elderly woman with acute or convalescent COVID-19. The sequencing input was peripheral blood. V gene TRBV30 combines with J gene TRBJ1-3, with D unclear. The CDR3 DNA sequence: TGTGCCTGGATAGGAGGTTACACCATATATTTT. Translated, it gives CAWIGGYTIYF.